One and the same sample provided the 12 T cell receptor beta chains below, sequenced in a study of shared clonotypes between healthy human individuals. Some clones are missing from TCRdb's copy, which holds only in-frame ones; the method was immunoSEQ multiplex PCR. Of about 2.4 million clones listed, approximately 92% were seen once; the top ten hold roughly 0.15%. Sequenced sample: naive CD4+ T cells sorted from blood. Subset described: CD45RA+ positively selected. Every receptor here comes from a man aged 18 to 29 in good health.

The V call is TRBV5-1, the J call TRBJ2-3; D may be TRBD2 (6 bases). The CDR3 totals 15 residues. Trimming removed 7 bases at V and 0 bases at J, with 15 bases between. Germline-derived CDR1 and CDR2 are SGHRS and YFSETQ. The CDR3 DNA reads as TGCGCCAGCTACGGGGGATCCTCTAGCACAGATACGCAGTATTTT. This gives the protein CASYGGSSSTDTQYF.

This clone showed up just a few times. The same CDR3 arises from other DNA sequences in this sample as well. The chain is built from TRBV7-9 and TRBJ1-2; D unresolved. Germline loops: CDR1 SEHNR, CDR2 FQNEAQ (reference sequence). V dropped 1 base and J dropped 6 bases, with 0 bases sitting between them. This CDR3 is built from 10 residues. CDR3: CASSLDGYTF. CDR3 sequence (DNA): TGTGCCAGCAGCTTAGATGGCTACACCTTC.

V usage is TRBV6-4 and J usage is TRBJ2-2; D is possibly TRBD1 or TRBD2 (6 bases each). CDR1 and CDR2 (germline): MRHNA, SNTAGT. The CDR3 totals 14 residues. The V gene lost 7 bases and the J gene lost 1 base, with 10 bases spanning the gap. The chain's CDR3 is CASIGGRNTGELFF. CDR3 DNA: TGTGCCAGCATCGGGGGCAGGAACACCGGGGAGCTGTTTTTT.

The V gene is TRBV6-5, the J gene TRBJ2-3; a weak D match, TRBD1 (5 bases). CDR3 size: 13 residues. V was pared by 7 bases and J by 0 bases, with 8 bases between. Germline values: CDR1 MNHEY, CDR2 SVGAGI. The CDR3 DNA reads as TGTGCCAGCACAGGGCCGAGCACAGATACGCAGTATTTT. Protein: CASTGPSTDTQYF.

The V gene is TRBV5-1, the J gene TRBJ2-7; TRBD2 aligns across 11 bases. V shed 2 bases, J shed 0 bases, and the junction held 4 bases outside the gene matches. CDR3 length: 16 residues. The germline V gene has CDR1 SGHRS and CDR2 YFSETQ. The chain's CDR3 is CASSFFLAGGSYEQYF. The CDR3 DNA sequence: TGCGCCAGCAGCTTCTTCCTAGCGGGGGGCTCCTACGAGCAGTACTTC. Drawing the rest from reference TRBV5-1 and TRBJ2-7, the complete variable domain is KAGVTQTPRYLIKTRGQQVTLSCSPISGHRSVSWYQQTPGQGLQFLFEYFSETQRNKGNFPGRFSGRQFSNSRSEMNVSTLELGDSALYLCASSFFLAGGSYEQYFGPGTRLTVT.

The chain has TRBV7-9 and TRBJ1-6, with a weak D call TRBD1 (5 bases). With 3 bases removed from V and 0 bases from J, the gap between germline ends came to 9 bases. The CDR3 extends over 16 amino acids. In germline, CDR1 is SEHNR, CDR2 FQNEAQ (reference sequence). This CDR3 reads CASSFQGNSYNSPLHF. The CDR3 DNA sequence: TGTGCCAGCAGCTTTCAGGGAAACTCCTATAATTCACCCCTCCACTTT.

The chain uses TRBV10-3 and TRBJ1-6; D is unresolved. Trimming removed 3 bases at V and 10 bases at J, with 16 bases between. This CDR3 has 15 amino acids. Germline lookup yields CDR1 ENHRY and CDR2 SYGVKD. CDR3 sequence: CAISDTPPVNSPLHF. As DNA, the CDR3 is TGTGCCATCAGTGATACCCCCCCGGTTAACTCACCCCTCCACTTT.

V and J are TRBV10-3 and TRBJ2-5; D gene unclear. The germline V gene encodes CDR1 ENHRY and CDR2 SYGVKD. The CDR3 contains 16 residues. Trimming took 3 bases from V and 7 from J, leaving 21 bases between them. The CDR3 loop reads CAISDLGVGPIGTQYF. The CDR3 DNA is TGTGCCATCAGTGATCTTGGGGTGGGCCCTATAGGGACCCAGTACTTC.

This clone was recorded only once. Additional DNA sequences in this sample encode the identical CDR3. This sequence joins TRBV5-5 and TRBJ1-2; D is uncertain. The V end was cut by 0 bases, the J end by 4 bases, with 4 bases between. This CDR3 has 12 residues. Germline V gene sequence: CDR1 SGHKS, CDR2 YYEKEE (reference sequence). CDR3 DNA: TGTGCCAGCAGCTTGGAGGGCTATGGCTACACCTTC. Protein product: CASSLEGYGYTF.

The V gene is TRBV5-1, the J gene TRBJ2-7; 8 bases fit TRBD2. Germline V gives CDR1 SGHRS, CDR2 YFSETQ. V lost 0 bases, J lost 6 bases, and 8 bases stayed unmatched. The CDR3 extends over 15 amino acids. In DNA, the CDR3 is TGCGCCAGCAGCTTGGAAAGCGGGAGTTTTGGCGAGCAGTACTTC. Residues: CASSLESGSFGEQYF.

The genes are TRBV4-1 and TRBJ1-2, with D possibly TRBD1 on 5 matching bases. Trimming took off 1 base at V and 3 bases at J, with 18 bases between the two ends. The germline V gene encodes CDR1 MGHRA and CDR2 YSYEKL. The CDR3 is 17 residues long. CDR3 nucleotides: TGCGCCAGCAGCCAAGCATCAGGAGGGACCATCTACTATGGCTACACCTTC. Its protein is CASSQASGGTIYYGYTF.

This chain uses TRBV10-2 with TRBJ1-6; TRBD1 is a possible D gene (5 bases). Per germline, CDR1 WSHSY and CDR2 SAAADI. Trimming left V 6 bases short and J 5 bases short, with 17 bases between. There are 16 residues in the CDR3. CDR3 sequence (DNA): TGCGCCAGCAGGGTCGGGGGGAAAGGAAATAATTCACCCCTCCACTTT. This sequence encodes CASRVGGKGNNSPLHF.